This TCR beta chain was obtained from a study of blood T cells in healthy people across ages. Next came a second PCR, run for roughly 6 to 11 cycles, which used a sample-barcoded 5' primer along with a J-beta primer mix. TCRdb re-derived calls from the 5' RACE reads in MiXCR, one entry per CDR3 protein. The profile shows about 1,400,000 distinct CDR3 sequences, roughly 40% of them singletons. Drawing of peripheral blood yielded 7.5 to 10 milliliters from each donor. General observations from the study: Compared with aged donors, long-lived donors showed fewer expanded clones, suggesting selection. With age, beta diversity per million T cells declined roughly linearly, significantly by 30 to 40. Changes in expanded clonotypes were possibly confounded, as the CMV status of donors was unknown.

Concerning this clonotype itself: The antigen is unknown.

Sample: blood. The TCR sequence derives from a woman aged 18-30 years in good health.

The CDR3: CSVGRGETQYF. The CDR3, as DNA: TGCAGCGTTGGAAGGGGAGAGACCCAGTACTTC. The rearrangement uses TRBV29-1 and TRBJ2-5, with D tentatively TRBD1 (5 bases). The CDR3 sequence is 11 residues long. Deletions cut 4 bases from V and 4 bases from J, with 7 bases between. Germline lookup yields CDR1 SQVTM and CDR2 ANQGSEA. Together with reference TRBV29-1 and TRBJ2-5, the CDR3 gives the full variable domain: SAVISQKPSRDICQRGTSLTIQCQVDSQVTMMFWYRQQPGQSLTLIATANQGSEATYESGFVIDKFPISRPNLTFSTLTVSNMSPEDSSIYLCSVGRGETQYFGPGTRLLVL.